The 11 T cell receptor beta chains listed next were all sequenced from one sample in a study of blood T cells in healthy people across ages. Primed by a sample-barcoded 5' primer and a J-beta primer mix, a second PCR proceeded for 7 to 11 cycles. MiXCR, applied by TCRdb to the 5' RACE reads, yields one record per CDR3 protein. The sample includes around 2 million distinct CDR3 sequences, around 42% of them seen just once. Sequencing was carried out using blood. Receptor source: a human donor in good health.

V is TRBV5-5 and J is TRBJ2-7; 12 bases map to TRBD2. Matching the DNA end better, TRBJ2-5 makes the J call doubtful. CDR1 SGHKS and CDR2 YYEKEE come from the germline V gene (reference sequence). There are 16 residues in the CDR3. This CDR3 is CASSEASGGAWETQYF. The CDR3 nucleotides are TGTGCCAGCAGCGAGGCTAGCGGGGGGGCCTGGGAGACCCAGTACTTC.

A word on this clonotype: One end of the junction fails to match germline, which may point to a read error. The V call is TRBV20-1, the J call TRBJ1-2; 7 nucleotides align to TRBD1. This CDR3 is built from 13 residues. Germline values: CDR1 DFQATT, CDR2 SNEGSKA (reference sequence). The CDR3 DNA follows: TGCAGTGCTAGAGATGAGACAGGGTTTGGCTGCACCTTC. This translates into CSARDETGFGCTF.

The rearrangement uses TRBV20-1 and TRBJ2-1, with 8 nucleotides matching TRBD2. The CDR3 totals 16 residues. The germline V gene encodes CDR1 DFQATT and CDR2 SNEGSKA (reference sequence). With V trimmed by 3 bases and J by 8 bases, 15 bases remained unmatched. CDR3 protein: CSASPFSGAPGDEQFF. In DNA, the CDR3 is TGCAGTGCTAGCCCCTTTAGCGGGGCCCCCGGGGATGAGCAGTTCTTC.

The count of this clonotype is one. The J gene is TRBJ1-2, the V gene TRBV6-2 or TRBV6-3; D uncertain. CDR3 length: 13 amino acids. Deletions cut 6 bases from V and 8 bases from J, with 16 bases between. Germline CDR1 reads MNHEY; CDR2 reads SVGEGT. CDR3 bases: TGTGCCAGCAGCGTACAGAGCCGGGGAGGCTACACCTTC. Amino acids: CASSVQSRGGYTF.

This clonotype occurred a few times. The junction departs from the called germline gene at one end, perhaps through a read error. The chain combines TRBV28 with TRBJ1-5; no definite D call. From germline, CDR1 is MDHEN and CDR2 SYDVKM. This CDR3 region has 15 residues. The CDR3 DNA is TGTGCCAGCAGGACGCGGAGGGTTAGCAATCAGCCCCAGCGTTTT. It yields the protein CASRTRRVSNQPQRF.

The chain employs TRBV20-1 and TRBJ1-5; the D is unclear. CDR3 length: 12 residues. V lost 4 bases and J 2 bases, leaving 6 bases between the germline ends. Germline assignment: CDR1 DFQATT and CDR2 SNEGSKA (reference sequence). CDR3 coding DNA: TGCAGTGCTACCACTGGCAATCAGCCCCAGCATTTT. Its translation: CSATTGNQPQHF.

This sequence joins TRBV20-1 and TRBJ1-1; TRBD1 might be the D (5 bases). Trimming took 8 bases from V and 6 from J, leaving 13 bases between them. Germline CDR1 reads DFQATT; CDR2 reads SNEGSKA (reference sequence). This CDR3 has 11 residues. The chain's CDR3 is CSPKPGAEAFF. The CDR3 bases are TGCAGTCCCAAACCGGGGGCTGAAGCTTTCTTT.

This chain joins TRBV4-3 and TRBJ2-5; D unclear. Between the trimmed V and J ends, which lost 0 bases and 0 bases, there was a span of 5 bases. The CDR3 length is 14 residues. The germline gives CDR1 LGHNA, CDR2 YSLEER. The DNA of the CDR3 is TGCGCCAGCAGCCAAGACGAGTACCAAGAGACCCAGTACTTC. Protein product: CASSQDEYQETQYF.

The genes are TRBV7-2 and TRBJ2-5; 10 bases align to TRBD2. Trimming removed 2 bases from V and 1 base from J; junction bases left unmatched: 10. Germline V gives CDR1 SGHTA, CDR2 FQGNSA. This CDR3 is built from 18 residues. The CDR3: CASSLMGISGGPQETQYF. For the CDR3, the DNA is TGTGCCAGCAGCTTAATGGGAATTAGCGGGGGGCCCCAAGAGACCCAGTACTTC.

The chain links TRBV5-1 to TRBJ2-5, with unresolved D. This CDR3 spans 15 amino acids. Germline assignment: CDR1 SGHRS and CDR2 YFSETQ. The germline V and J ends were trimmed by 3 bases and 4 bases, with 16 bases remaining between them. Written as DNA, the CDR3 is TGCGCCAGCAGCTCGCAAGGCCTAAAGGGAGAGACCCAGTACTTC. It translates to CASSSQGLKGETQYF.

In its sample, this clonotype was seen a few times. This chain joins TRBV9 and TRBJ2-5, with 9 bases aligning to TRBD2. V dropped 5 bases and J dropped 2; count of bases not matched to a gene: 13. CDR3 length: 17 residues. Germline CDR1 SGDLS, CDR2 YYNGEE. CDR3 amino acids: CASSQGAAGGQQETQYF. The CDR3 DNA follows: TGTGCCAGCAGTCAGGGAGCGGCGGGGGGGCAACAAGAGACCCAGTACTTC.